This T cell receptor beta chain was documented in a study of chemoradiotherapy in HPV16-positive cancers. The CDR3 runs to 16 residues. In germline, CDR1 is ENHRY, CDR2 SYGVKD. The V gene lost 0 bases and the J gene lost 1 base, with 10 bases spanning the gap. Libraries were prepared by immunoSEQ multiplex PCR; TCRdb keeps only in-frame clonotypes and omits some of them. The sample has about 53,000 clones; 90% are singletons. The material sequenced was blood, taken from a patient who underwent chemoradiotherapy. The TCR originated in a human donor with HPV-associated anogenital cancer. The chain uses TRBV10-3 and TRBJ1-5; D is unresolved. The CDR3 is CAISESGPGSNQPQHF. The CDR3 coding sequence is TGTGCCATCAGTGAGTCCGGCCCCGGGAGCAATCAGCCCCAGCATTTT.